Detailed here is one T cell receptor beta chain. Its antigen is currently unknown. Repertoires were generated with immunoSEQ multiplex PCR, while TCRdb's copy carries only in-frame clones and drops some. Of 98,000 or so clones listed, approximately 94% are singletons. This entry comes from a study of OX40 agonist ivuxolimab in advanced cancers. Whole-study context: Among those enrolled, mean age was 60 years (range roughly 20 to 80) and roughly 84% were male.

Study-level points and caveats: Not determined was the antigen specificity of the expanded peripheral T cells. There was clonal expansion of CD4+ and CD8+ blood T cells by week 6 at 0.1 to 3.0 mg/kg. Among some nonresponders, normalized T-cell clonal expansion was also low.

This clonotype was sampled from an adult with an advanced solid tumor such as melanoma, head and neck, liver or kidney cancer. Specimen: CD4+ or CD8+ T cells sorted from blood, collected in a trial of the OX40 agonist ivuxolimab.

Here the CDR3 reads CASSLTGLNEKLFF. CDR3 DNA sequence: TGTGCCAGCAGCCTGACAGGACTTAATGAAAAACTGTTTTTT. V and J are TRBV5-6 and TRBJ1-4, with a weak D call TRBD1 (6 bases). The CDR3 contains 14 residues. The germline V and J ends were trimmed by 4 bases and 4 bases, with 11 bases remaining between them. Germline V gene lookup returns CDR1 SGHDT and CDR2 YYEEEE.